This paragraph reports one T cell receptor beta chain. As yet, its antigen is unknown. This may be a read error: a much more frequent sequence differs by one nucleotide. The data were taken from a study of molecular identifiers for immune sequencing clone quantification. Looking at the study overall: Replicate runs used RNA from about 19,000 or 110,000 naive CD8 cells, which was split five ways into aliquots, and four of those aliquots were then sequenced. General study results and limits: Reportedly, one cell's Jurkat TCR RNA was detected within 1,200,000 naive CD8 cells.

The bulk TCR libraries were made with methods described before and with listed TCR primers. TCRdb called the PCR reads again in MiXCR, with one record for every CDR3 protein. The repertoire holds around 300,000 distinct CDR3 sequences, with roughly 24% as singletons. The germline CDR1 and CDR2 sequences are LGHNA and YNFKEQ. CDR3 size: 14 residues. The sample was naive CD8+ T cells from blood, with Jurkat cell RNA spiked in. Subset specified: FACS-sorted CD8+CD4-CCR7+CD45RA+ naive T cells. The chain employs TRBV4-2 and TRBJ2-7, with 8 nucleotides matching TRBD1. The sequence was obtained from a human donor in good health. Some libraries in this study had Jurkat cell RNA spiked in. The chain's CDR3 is CASSHDRGTYKQYF. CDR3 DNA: TGTGCCAGCAGCCACGACAGGGGAACCTACAAGCAGTACTTC.